This T cell receptor delta chain was captured by sequencing in a study of human gamma delta and Vdelta1 T cells. The V end lost 4 bases, the J end lost 0 bases, and 12 bases lay between the germline ends. This CDR3 spans 15 amino acids. Germline V gene lookup returns CDR1 TSWWSYY and CDR2 QGS. TCRdb processed the PCR reads again with the CATT caller. The data contain roughly 6,000 delta-chain clones, around 40% of them singletons. This clone was observed a few times. No antigen is known for it. Study-level results: Delta One T cells were reportedly polyclonal and broadly cytotoxic against acute myeloid leukemia.

The sequence derives from a human donor in good health. This chain uses TRDV1 with TRDJ1; D is uncertain. Source material: Vdelta1 gamma-delta T cells from blood grown in culture (DOT cells). CDR3 coding DNA: TGTGCTCTTGGGGTCGCCTCCCACTACACCGATAAACTCATCTTT. It encodes CALGVASHYTDKLIF.